This TCR beta chain was documented in a study of blood T cell repertoires in COVID-19. In its sample, this clone was seen once. The V gene's germline CDR1 is WSHSY and CDR2 SAAADI. Trimming removed 6 bases from V and 0 bases from J; junction bases left unmatched: 4. This CDR3 is 16 amino acids long. Source study methods: Estimated nucleated cell counts came from reference gene primer amplification. Clones were read by immunoSEQ multiplex PCR, and TCRdb kept only the in-frame ones, dropping some. That table is the source of V, J and clone size, and D and trimming were worked out from the DNA. The sample shows 30,000 to 40,000 clones, around three quarters of them seen only once.

The sample comprised peripheral blood. The gene calls are TRBV10-2 and TRBJ2-3, with 12 bases matching TRBD2. The clonotype comes from a woman aged 70-85 years with acute or convalescent COVID-19. Written as DNA, the CDR3 is TGCGCCAGCAGGGGAGGGACTAGCGGGAGCACAGATACGCAGTATTTT. Translating gives CASRGGTSGSTDTQYF.